Each of the 21 T cell receptor beta chains below was sequenced from the same sample in a study of human T cells and chemical hapten exposure. Time point reported: patch test 2, 6 weeks after DPC sensitization. Treatment here: therapeutic diphenylcyclopropenone sensitization with weekly scalp DPC. TCRdb re-called the RACE reads with MiXCR, one entry per CDR3 protein. Of about 380,000 distinct CDR3 sequences in the sample, more than 5% were seen once. The sample here was whole blood, taken in connection with sensitization to the hapten diphenylcyclopropenone (DPC). These receptors were taken from a woman aged 18-35 years with alopecia areata. Some clones in this sample may be carry-over from other donors' samples.

A few counts support this clonotype. CDR3 in DNA: TGTGCCAGCTCACCTCTAGCGGGGGGCGCTTACGAGCAGTACTTC. It specifies CASSPLAGGAYEQYF. The chain has TRBV18 and TRBJ2-7; 11 bases agree with TRBD2. The CDR3 has 15 amino acids. V gave up 3 bases and J gave up 4 bases; unmatched junction bases: 5. Germline V gene data show CDR1 as KGHSH and CDR2 as LQKENI.

This clonotype was recorded many times. This chain links TRBV12-3 or TRBV12-4 with TRBJ1-1; 7 bases line up with TRBD1. The CDR3 consists of 16 residues. The V segment lost 1 base and the J segment 0 bases; nucleotides outside the gene matches: 5. The CDR3 is CASSLGTGAMNTEAFF. DNA of the CDR3: TGTGCCAGCAGTTTAGGAACAGGGGCCATGAACACTGAAGCTTTCTTT.

The sample holds many counts of this clonotype. The chain combines TRBV12-3 or TRBV12-4 with TRBJ1-5, with D maybe TRBD1 (5 bases). The CDR3 totals 17 residues. The ends were cut back, 1 base at V and 3 bases at J, with 16 bases in the middle. The CDR3 coding sequence is TGTGCCAGCAGTTTAGGCGAGATTCAGGGAAACAATCAGCCCCAGCATTTT. It specifies CASSLGEIQGNNQPQHF.

This clonotype was seen a few times. This chain joins TRBV24-1 and TRBJ2-7; the D is unclear. The CDR3 is 13 residues long. Trimming removed 5 bases at V and 3 bases at J, with 10 bases between. CDR1 KGHDR and CDR2 SFDVKD come from the germline V gene. CDR3 sequence (DNA): TGTGCCACCAGTGGAGGTGGGGACTACGAGCAGTACTTC. Amino acid sequence: CATSGGGDYEQYF.

The gene calls are TRBV12-3 or TRBV12-4 and TRBJ2-7, with 8 bases identical to TRBD1. The CDR3 extends over 14 amino acids. With V trimmed by 1 base and J by 6 bases, 5 bases remained unmatched. CDR3 loop: CASSLETGAAEQYF. Here the CDR3 DNA reads TGTGCCAGCAGTTTAGAGACAGGGGCAGCCGAGCAGTACTTC.

This clonotype was seen repeatedly, ten times or more. This chain joins TRBV6-2 or TRBV6-3 and TRBJ1-2; 8 positions match TRBD1. The CDR3 consists of 15 residues. The V gene end was trimmed by 0 bases and the J gene end by 8 bases; junction bases not matched to a gene: 8. Per germline, CDR1 MNHEY and CDR2 SVGEGT. DNA for the CDR3: TGTGCCAGCAGTTACTCCGGACAGGGAAAAAACGGCTACACCTTC. This codes for CASSYSGQGKNGYTF.

The chain employs TRBV6-5 and TRBJ1-1; no clear D. The germline gives CDR1 MNHEY, CDR2 SVGAGI. This CDR3 is built from 15 residues. Between the trimmed V and J ends, which lost 2 bases and 3 bases, there was a span of 13 bases. The CDR3 bases are TGTGCCAGCAGTTACCACTCCGGGGTCGACACTGAAGCTTTCTTT. This sequence encodes CASSYHSGVDTEAFF.

This chain joins TRBV15 and TRBJ2-7; D is undetermined. The V gene lost 1 base and the J gene lost 4 bases, with 5 bases spanning the gap. Germline V gene sequence: CDR1 LNHNV, CDR2 YYDKDF (reference sequence). This CDR3 comprises 12 residues. Here the CDR3 reads CATSRGVYEQYF. CDR3 in DNA: TGTGCCACCAGCAGAGGAGTATACGAGCAGTACTTC.

This clonotype was counted at least ten times. V and J are TRBV7-2 and TRBJ2-7, with a weak D call TRBD1 (6 bases). V lost 3 bases and J 2 bases, leaving 14 bases between the germline ends. The CDR3 is 15 residues long. In germline, CDR1 is SGHTA, CDR2 FQGNSA. The CDR3: CASSFGPQGTYEQYF. CDR3 DNA: TGTGCCAGCAGCTTCGGGCCACAGGGCACCTACGAGCAGTACTTC.

This clonotype was counted a few times. This chain uses TRBV12-3 or TRBV12-4 with TRBJ2-1; TRBD1 is a possible D gene (5 bases). The CDR3 length is 16 residues. V lost 6 bases, J lost 0 bases, and 15 bases lay in between. CDR3: CASRGVRALSYNEQFF. The CDR3, as DNA: TGTGCCAGCAGAGGTGTCAGGGCCCTCTCCTACAATGAGCAGTTCTTC.

This clonotype turned up a few times. The chain combines TRBV2 with TRBJ2-7, with D possibly being TRBD1 or TRBD2 (5 bases each). Between the trimmed V and J ends, which lost 4 bases and 6 bases, there was a span of 19 bases. Germline V gene lookup returns CDR1 SNHLY and CDR2 FYNNEI. The CDR3 loop spans 15 amino acids. CDR3 in amino acids: CASSVSSGPTFEQYF. DNA of the CDR3: TGTGCCAGCAGTGTTTCCTCGGGGCCTACGTTCGAGCAGTACTTC.

This clonotype was recorded at least ten times. The chain carries TRBV21-1 and TRBJ1-5. TRBV21-1 is a recognized pseudogene. This CDR3 has 11 amino acids. Here the CDR3 DNA reads TGTGCCAGCAGAGTAAATCAGCCCCAGCATTTT. It translates to CASRVNQPQHF.

This clonotype was found a few times. The J gene is TRBJ2-3, the V gene TRBV20-1; 12 bases line up with TRBD2. The CDR3 is 15 residues long. V gave up 5 bases and J gave up 1 base; unmatched junction bases: 4. The germline V gene has CDR1 DFQATT and CDR2 SNEGSKA (reference sequence). This chain's CDR3 is CSAERLAGGTDTQYF. The CDR3 coding sequence is TGCAGTGCTGAGCGACTAGCGGGGGGCACAGATACGCAGTATTTT.

The genes are TRBV6-2 or TRBV6-3 and TRBJ1-5, with a tentative D call TRBD1 (6 bases). In germline, CDR1 is MNHEY, CDR2 SVGEGT. This CDR3 has 19 amino acids. The V and J ends lost 2 bases and 1 base respectively, with 21 bases between them. The DNA for the CDR3 is TGTGCCAGCAGTTACATGAATAGGCCGGGGGCGCCGAGCAATCAGCCCCAGCATTTT. Translated: CASSYMNRPGAPSNQPQHF.

The V and J genes are TRBV6-5 and TRBJ2-1; D may be TRBD1 (5 bases). The V and J ends lost 2 bases and 8 bases respectively, with 13 bases between them. The CDR3 contains 14 residues. Germline CDR1 is MNHEY and CDR2 is SVGAGI. In DNA form, the CDR3 reads TGTGCCAGCAGTTACCCAACCAGGGCCCATGAGCAGTTCTTC. Translated: CASSYPTRAHEQFF.

The CDR3 DNA reads as TGCAGCGTCCGCCGGCAGGGCGACACTGAAGCTTTCTTT. Residues: CSVRRQGDTEAFF. The genes are TRBV29-1 and TRBJ1-1; tentative D call: TRBD1 (5 bases). Germline CDR1 SQVTM, CDR2 ANQGSEA. The V end lost 6 bases, the J end lost 3 bases, and 14 bases lay between the germline ends. The CDR3 contains 13 residues.

The chain uses TRBV5-1 and TRBJ2-3, with 10 bases lining up with TRBD2. CDR3 length equals 20 residues. Trimming cost V 1 base and J 4 bases; bases outside gene matches: 18. Germline loops: CDR1 SGHRS, CDR2 YFSETQ. The DNA of the CDR3 is TGCGCCAGCAGCTTGTCCCACCAGGAAACACTAGCGGGGAGGTCAGATACGCAGTATTTT. The encoded protein is CASSLSHQETLAGRSDTQYF.

The CDR3 sequence: CASSPDYYGYTF. The DNA of the CDR3 is TGTGCCAGCAGTCCGGACTACTATGGCTACACCTTC. The gene calls are TRBV6-6 and TRBJ1-2; D unresolved. The germline gives CDR1 MNHNY, CDR2 SVGAGI (reference sequence). CDR3 size: 12 residues. V lost 5 bases to trimming and J lost 3 bases, with 7 bases between them.

This clonotype turned up a few times. The chain recombines TRBV29-1 with TRBJ2-7, with no clear D. Trimming stripped 7 bases from V and 2 bases from J, with 18 bases between. The CDR3 runs to 14 residues. Germline values: CDR1 SQVTM, CDR2 ANQGSEA. The CDR3 loop is CSARRASNPYEQYF. In nucleotides, the CDR3 is TGCAGCGCCCGACGGGCAAGCAACCCCTACGAGCAGTACTTC.

This clonotype occurred many times. The rearrangement links TRBV15 to TRBJ1-1; D gene unclear. Germline V CDR1 and CDR2: LNHNV, YYDKDF (reference sequence). CDR3 length: 12 amino acids. Trimming removed 5 bases from V and 1 base from J, with 5 bases in between. DNA for the CDR3: TGTGCCACCAGCGCAGGGAACACTGAAGCTTTCTTT. Translating gives CATSAGNTEAFF.

This clonotype turned up a few times. This chain joins TRBV4-2 and TRBJ2-6, with D maybe TRBD1 (6 bases). V was pared by 0 bases and J by 0 bases, with 12 bases between. The CDR3 runs to 18 residues. CDR1 LGHNA and CDR2 YNFKEQ come from the germline V gene. Here the CDR3 DNA reads TGTGCCAGCAGCCAAGAGGGGGCGACCTACTCTGGGGCCAACGTCCTGACTTTC. Amino acid sequence: CASSQEGATYSGANVLTF.